Below are 19 T cell receptor beta chains sequenced from a single sample in a study of T-cell memory formation after mild COVID-19. Via MiXCR, TCRdb re-called the 5' RACE reads, giving one row per CDR3 protein. The profile shows 380,000 or so distinct CDR3 sequences, around 15% of them singletons. Sequencing input: PBMCs or a T cell subset sorted from them (not recorded which). The receptors originated from a man between 18 and 29 years old who had mild COVID-19 (a few samples of this study predate the infection). Cell type and time point are not known.

In its sample, this clonotype was seen a few times. This chain joins TRBV10-3 and TRBJ2-7; 8 nucleotides match TRBD1. With 2 bases clipped from V and 3 bases from J, the junction kept 0 bases outside the gene matches. Germline CDR1 is ENHRY and CDR2 is SYGVKD. The CDR3 loop spans 13 amino acids. CDR3 sequence reads: CAISEGQGYEQYF. The CDR3 DNA sequence: TGTGCCATCAGTGAGGGACAGGGCTACGAGCAGTACTTC.

This clonotype appeared a few times. The V gene is TRBV4-1, the J gene TRBJ2-7, with TRBD2 matching over 10 bases. V shed 1 base and J 2 bases; nucleotides not matched to a gene: 2. This CDR3 is 15 amino acids long. The germline V gene has CDR1 MGHRA and CDR2 YSYEKL. The CDR3 bases are TGCGCCAGCAGCCAAGTCCTAGCGGGAGCCTACGAGCAGTACTTC. Amino acids: CASSQVLAGAYEQYF.

This clonotype was detected only a few times. The CDR3 DNA is TGTGCCAGCAGCCTGACCTTCGATTCACCCCTCCACTTT. It translates to CASSLTFDSPLHF. The genes are TRBV7-3 and TRBJ1-6; D not resolved. This CDR3 comprises 13 residues. Per germline, CDR1 SGHTA and CDR2 FQGTGA. V gave up 5 bases and J gave up 8 bases, with 10 bases separating them.

A few counts support this clonotype. The V gene is TRBV4-3, the J gene TRBJ2-7; 10 nucleotides line up with TRBD1. J gave up 1 base and V 3 bases, and 6 bases lay outside the gene matches. CDR3 length: 16 residues. In germline, CDR1 is LGHNA, CDR2 YSLEER. Here the CDR3 reads CASSQDRGSGSYEQYF. CDR3 nucleotides: TGCGCCAGCAGCCAGGACAGGGGGTCAGGGTCCTACGAGCAGTACTTC.

The gene calls are TRBV5-1 and TRBJ2-3, with D unclear. The CDR3 has 13 amino acids. Trimming stripped 0 bases from V and 4 bases from J, with 6 bases between. The germline CDR1 and CDR2 sequences are SGHRS and YFSETQ. The CDR3 loop reads CASSLVIADTQYF. The CDR3 DNA reads as TGCGCCAGCAGCTTGGTTATTGCAGATACGCAGTATTTT.

This chain connects TRBV10-3 to TRBJ1-5; D perhaps matches TRBD1 (6 bases). Germline CDR1 ENHRY, CDR2 SYGVKD. Trimming cost V 5 bases and J 5 bases, with 13 bases left between them. The CDR3 consists of 14 residues. CDR3 bases: TGTGCCATCAGTCGAGGGGGGGCCGATCAGCCCCAGCATTTT. Its protein product is CAISRGGADQPQHF.

This clonotype was seen a few times. This chain links TRBV5-1 with TRBJ2-4; weak D call: TRBD2 (5 bases). The CDR3 is 16 residues long. Trimming pared 1 base from V and 0 bases from J, leaving 11 bases between. Germline V lookup: CDR1 SGHRS, CDR2 YFSETQ. The CDR3 loop reads CASSLLLRGAKNIQYF. Here the CDR3 DNA reads TGCGCCAGCAGCTTGTTACTTCGGGGAGCCAAAAACATTCAGTACTTC.

The chain is built from TRBV5-1 and TRBJ2-4, with TRBD2 matching 10 bases. The germline V gene has CDR1 SGHRS and CDR2 YFSETQ. V dropped 3 bases and J dropped 5; count of bases not matched to a gene: 2. The CDR3 covers 14 residues. Written as DNA, the CDR3 is TGCGCCAGCAGCTGGCTAGCGGGGGAAAACATTCAGTACTTC. It translates to CASSWLAGENIQYF. The complete variable domain, with remaining parts taken from reference TRBV5-1 and TRBJ2-4, reads KAGVTQTPRYLIKTRGQQVTLSCSPISGHRSVSWYQQTPGQGLQFLFEYFSETQRNKGNFPGRFSGRQFSNSRSEMNVSTLELGDSALYLCASSWLAGENIQYFGAGTRLSVL.

The chain combines TRBV5-1 with TRBJ1-1; 7 bases are shared with TRBD1. From germline, CDR1 is SGHRS and CDR2 YFSETQ. The CDR3 is 16 amino acids. V was clipped by 4 bases and J by 5 bases; unmatched bases: 14. CDR3 sequence reads: CASSQRQGGSGTEAFF. The CDR3 DNA sequence: TGCGCCAGCAGCCAGAGACAGGGTGGTTCTGGGACTGAAGCTTTCTTT.

This rearrangement joins TRBV3-1 to TRBJ2-5; D perhaps matches TRBD2 (5 bases). The V end was cut by 4 bases, the J end by 5 bases, with 14 bases between. Germline loops: CDR1 LGHDT, CDR2 YNNKEL (reference sequence). This CDR3 contains 14 residues. This CDR3 reads CASSLSGNRETQYF. CDR3 DNA sequence: TGTGCCAGCAGCCTTTCGGGGAATCGGGAGACCCAGTACTTC.

The sample holds many counts of this clonotype. V and J are TRBV7-2 and TRBJ2-3, with 8 bases that match TRBD2. Germline CDR1 and CDR2: SGHTA and FQGNSA. The trim removed 3 bases at V and 6 bases at J, leaving 8 bases unmatched. This CDR3 has 15 amino acids. The CDR3: CASSLWRGARDTQYF. The CDR3 nucleotides read TGTGCCAGCAGCTTGTGGCGGGGGGCCCGGGATACGCAGTATTTT.

The CDR3: CASSYSEIGWDSNQPQHF. CDR3 sequence (DNA): TGTGCCAGCAGTTACTCTGAGATAGGGTGGGATAGCAATCAGCCCCAGCATTTT. V usage is TRBV6-6 and J usage is TRBJ1-5; D is unresolved. V dropped 0 bases and J dropped 0 bases, with 15 bases sitting between them. CDR3 length: 18 residues. Germline values: CDR1 MNHNY, CDR2 SVGAGI (reference sequence).

This clonotype was counted ten times or more. In DNA form, the CDR3 reads TGTGCCATCAGTGAGTCTGGCGGGGTAGAGACCCAGTACTTC. Its translation: CAISESGGVETQYF. The rearrangement links TRBV10-3 to TRBJ2-5; possible D gene TRBD2, 6 bases. The CDR3 covers 14 residues. V was cut by 0 bases and J by 4 bases, with 9 bases left in between. Germline loops: CDR1 ENHRY, CDR2 SYGVKD.

This clonotype was found a few times. The chain is built from TRBV10-3 and TRBJ2-2, with 10 bases lining up with TRBD2. The CDR3 sequence is 15 residues long. The V gene's germline CDR1 is ENHRY and CDR2 SYGVKD. V lost 4 bases, J lost 3 bases, and 2 bases stayed unmatched. The CDR3 sequence is CAISGLAGDTGELFF. In DNA form, the CDR3 reads TGTGCCATCAGTGGGCTAGCGGGGGACACCGGGGAGCTGTTTTTT.

This clonotype has a handful of counts. V and J are TRBV27 and TRBJ1-5; possible D gene TRBD1, 5 bases. The CDR3 totals 19 residues. Germline V gene sequence: CDR1 MNHEY, CDR2 SMNVEV (reference sequence). Trimming cost V 0 bases and J 2 bases, with 20 bases left between them. CDR3 in amino acids: CASSLSGPGVVGGNQPQHF. CDR3 in DNA: TGTGCCAGCAGTTTATCGGGCCCGGGGGTGGTGGGTGGCAATCAGCCCCAGCATTTT.

This clonotype was seen at least ten times. This sequence joins TRBV7-9 and TRBJ2-2; the D is unclear. Between the trimmed V and J ends, which lost 5 bases and 5 bases, there was a span of 12 bases. The CDR3 contains 14 residues. Germline V gene data show CDR1 as SEHNR and CDR2 as FQNEAQ (reference sequence). The CDR3 sequence is CASSPPLGTGELFF. The CDR3 DNA is TGTGCCAGCAGCCCCCCGTTGGGAACCGGGGAGCTGTTTTTT. Filled out from reference TRBV7-9 and TRBJ2-2, the complete variable domain reads DTGVSQNPRHKITKRGQNVTFRCDPISEHNRLYWYRQTLGQGPEFLTYFQNEAQLEKSRLLSDRFSAERPKGSFSTLEIQRTEQGDSAMYLCASSPPLGTGELFFGEGSRLTVL.

This clonotype was counted between two and nine times. The chain joins TRBV5-1 to TRBJ2-1, with 13 bases matching TRBD2. Germline CDR1 and CDR2: SGHRS and YFSETQ. The CDR3 has 17 amino acids. The trim removed 3 bases at V and 3 bases at J, leaving 6 bases unmatched. In DNA, the CDR3 is TGCGCCAGCAGCTGGCCTGGGACTAGCGGGGACTACAATGAGCAGTTCTTC. This translates into CASSWPGTSGDYNEQFF.

The chain employs TRBV15 and TRBJ2-7; possibly TRBD1 or TRBD2 for D (5 bases each). This CDR3 has 13 amino acids. CDR1 and CDR2 (germline): LNHNV, YYDKDF (reference sequence). Trimming removed 7 bases from V and 2 bases from J, with 12 bases in between. In nucleotides, the CDR3 is TGTGCCACCACCCCGGGACCGGCCTACGAGCAGTACTTC. Protein product: CATTPGPAYEQYF. Combining the CDR3 with reference TRBV15 and TRBJ2-7 gives the whole variable domain DAMVIQNPRYQVTQFGKPVTLSCSQTLNHNVMYWYQQKSSQAPKLLFHYYDKDFNNEADTPDNFQSRRPNTSFCFLDIRSPGLGDTAMYLCATTPGPAYEQYFGPGTRLTVT.

This clonotype turned up a few times. The chain links TRBV7-9 to TRBJ1-6, with 8 bases that match TRBD1. CDR3 length equals 14 residues. Germline-derived CDR1 and CDR2 are SEHNR and FQNEAQ (reference sequence). J was trimmed by 9 bases and V by 3 bases; bases with no gene match: 4. The CDR3 DNA reads TGTGCCAGCAGCTTCACAGGGGGAGGTTCACCCCTCCACTTT. It encodes CASSFTGGGSPLHF.